Listed below are T cell receptor beta chains from one sample, sequenced in a study of T cell responses to AZD1222 COVID-19 vaccine. This table comes from immunoSEQ multiplex PCR, and its TCRdb copy is limited to in-frame clones, with some not included. The sample holds roughly 100,000 clones; 75% to 90% are singletons and the top ten take approximately 5.4%. Specimen: peripheral blood, collected on day 0 of AZD1222 vaccination. These receptors all come from an adult in good health. Both conserved end residues are part of each CDR3. The D gene is left open where the match is weak. The size field is filled for only some rows; it gives once, few, many or a size class.

clone_size j_call v_call d_call cdr3_nt cdr3_aa
NA TRBJ1-6 TRBV19 NA TGTGCCAGTAAGGCGGCGGAACTTTATTCACCCCTCCACTTT CASKAAELYSPLHF
NA TRBJ2-1 TRBV19 NA TGTGCCAGTAGTATTGGGAATGAGCAGTTCTTC CASSIGNEQFF
NA TRBJ2-1 TRBV15 NA TGTGCCACCAGCAGAGATACGGCAACTGAGCAGTTCTTC CATSRDTATEQFF
NA TRBJ1-1 TRBV7-3 NA TGTGCCAGCAGTGCGGGGGCGAACACTGAAGCTTTCTTT CASSAGANTEAFF
NA TRBJ1-5 TRBV2 NA TGTGCCAGCACCAGAACCGGAGTTTATAGCAATCAGCCCCAGCATTTT CASTRTGVYSNQPQHF
NA TRBJ2-1 TRBV18 NA TGTGCCAGCTCACCGGAAAGGGTAAACAATGAGCAGTTCTTC CASSPERVNNEQFF
NA TRBJ1-1 TRBV6-5 NA TGTGCCAGCATCAACCGCGGAGGGGGAGGTAGTGAAGCTTTCTTT CASINRGGGGSEAFF
few TRBJ1-5 TRBV6-5 NA TGTGCCAGCAGTTACTCAGAACAGCAGCCCCAGCATTTT CASSYSEQQPQHF
NA TRBJ2-7 TRBV25-1 TRBD2 TGTGCCAGCAGTGAGCTAGCGGGAGCCAACGAGCAGTACTTC CASSELAGANEQYF
NA TRBJ1-2 TRBV28 NA TGTGCCAGCAGTTTTGGGCAGGGCTTAGGCTACACCTTC CASSFGQGLGYTF
few TRBJ1-4 TRBV5-8 NA TGTGCCAGCAGCTTGTTTCGGGGGCCAACTAATGAAAAACTGTTTTTT CASSLFRGPTNEKLFF
NA TRBJ2-1 TRBV12-5 NA TGTGCTAGTGGCGCTCTAGGGCGTGGGGTAATCGGTGAGCAGTTCTTC CASGALGRGVIGEQFF
NA TRBJ1-2 TRBV28 TRBD1 TGTGCCAGCAACGACAGGGGAAGGCGTTATGGCTACACCTTC CASNDRGRRYGYTF
NA TRBJ2-1 TRBV5-8 TRBD2 TGTGCCAGCAGCGTGGGACTAGCGGGAGGGTACTATGAGCAGTTCTTC CASSVGLAGGYYEQFF
NA TRBJ1-1 TRBV7-9 NA TGTGCCAGCAGCCCCCCGGGGGTGAACACTGAAGCTTTCTTT CASSPPGVNTEAFF
NA TRBJ2-1 TRBV24-1 NA TGTGCCACCAGTGTCCCGCCTCTCAATGAGCAGTTCTTC CATSVPPLNEQFF
NA TRBJ1-2 TRBV7-2 NA TGTGCCAGCAGCTTAGCGTCTGGGGCAGGGGATGGCTACACCTTC CASSLASGAGDGYTF
NA TRBJ2-3 TRBV28 NA TGTGCCAGCAGTTCCATTGGGCCCACAGATACGCAGTATTTT CASSSIGPTDTQYF
NA TRBJ1-2 TRBV7-3 NA TGTGCCAGCAGCCTTACGGGGGGTGGCTACACCTTC CASSLTGGGYTF
NA TRBJ2-2 TRBV2 NA TGTGCCAGCACCCGAGGAGGGGTCACCGGGGAGCTGTTTTTT CASTRGGVTGELFF
once TRBJ2-1 TRBV7-2 TRBD1 TGTGCCAGCAGCTTAGCCGGGACAGAGTTTTACAATGAGCAGTTCTTC CASSLAGTEFYNEQFF
NA TRBJ1-1 TRBV15 TRBD1 TGTGCCACCAGCGTTAACAGGGGCGGCACTGAAGCTTTCTTT CATSVNRGGTEAFF
NA TRBJ1-2 TRBV4-2 NA TGTGCCAGCAGCCAACGGGCGGGACAATCCTATGGCTACACCTTC CASSQRAGQSYGYTF
NA TRBJ1-6 TRBV18 NA TGTGCCAGCTCACCAGACGGGATCGGAAATTCACCCCTCCACTTT CASSPDGIGNSPLHF
NA TRBJ1-4 TRBV5-1 NA TGCGCCAGCAGCACCAGGGCAACTAATGAAAAACTGTTTTTT CASSTRATNEKLFF
NA TRBJ2-2 TRBV5-1 TRBD1 TGCGCCAGCAGCTGGGGACAGTCGAACACCGGGGAGCTGTTTTTT CASSWGQSNTGELFF
NA TRBJ1-1 TRBV6-5 TRBD1 TGTGCCAGCAGTTACGGGACAGCGAACACTGAAGCTTTCTTT CASSYGTANTEAFF
NA TRBJ2-1 TRBV28 TRBD1 TGTGCCAGCGGACAGGCTCAAGATGAGCAGTTCTTC CASGQAQDEQFF
NA TRBJ1-4 TRBV5-4 NA TGTGCCAGCAGCTCGCAGGGCCTAGGGCATGAAAAACTGTTTTTT CASSSQGLGHEKLFF
NA TRBJ1-1 TRBV19 NA TGTGCCAGTAGTCTCGCCCGGAACGCTGAAGCTTTCTTT CASSLARNAEAFF
few TRBJ2-1 TRBV7-7 NA TGTGCCAGCAGCTTAGGGAGTTCGTATTTGACCGATGAGCAGTTCTTC CASSLGSSYLTDEQFF
NA TRBJ2-4 TRBV4-1 TRBD2 TGCGCCAGCAGCCAAGGGACTAGCGGGAGCTTGGCTGAGGTCATTCAGTACTTC CASSQGTSGSLAEVIQYF